The entry below gives a single T cell receptor beta chain sequence along with its context. Its specificity is not known. The sample originates from a study of T-cell reconstitution after alpha-beta-depleted transplantation in children. Unique molecular identifiers were used in preparing the TCRbeta library. MiXCR was run by TCRdb on the PCR reads, yielding one entry per CDR3 protein. The sample includes 580,000 or so distinct CDR3 sequences, roughly 23% seen only once; the top ten take roughly an eighth. Notes on the study in general: By one year post-transplant, T-cell counts and diversity largely arose from T cells that were newly produced. Several hundred graft clones that had expanded were reportedly the source of alpha-beta T cells about two months after transplant. Surviving recipient T cells and intrathymic progenitors accounted for some patients' high TCRbeta diversity at day 60.

The germline CDR1 and CDR2 sequences are DFQATT and SNEGSKA (reference sequence). The CDR3 extends over 15 amino acids. J lost 2 bases, V lost 3 bases, and 7 bases had no gene match. The rearrangement uses TRBV20-1 and TRBJ2-5; 9 nucleotides match TRBD2. This receptor was taken from a boy under two years old who had a stem cell transplant for acute myeloid leukemia, so the T cells may come from the graft donor. This sample comprised PBMCs, mostly from graft donor cells, obtained 360 days after TCRalphabeta/CD19-depleted stem cell transplant. CDR3 sequence: CSASMLAGIQETQYF. The CDR3 nucleotides are TGCAGTGCTAGTATGCTAGCGGGGATTCAAGAGACCCAGTACTTC.